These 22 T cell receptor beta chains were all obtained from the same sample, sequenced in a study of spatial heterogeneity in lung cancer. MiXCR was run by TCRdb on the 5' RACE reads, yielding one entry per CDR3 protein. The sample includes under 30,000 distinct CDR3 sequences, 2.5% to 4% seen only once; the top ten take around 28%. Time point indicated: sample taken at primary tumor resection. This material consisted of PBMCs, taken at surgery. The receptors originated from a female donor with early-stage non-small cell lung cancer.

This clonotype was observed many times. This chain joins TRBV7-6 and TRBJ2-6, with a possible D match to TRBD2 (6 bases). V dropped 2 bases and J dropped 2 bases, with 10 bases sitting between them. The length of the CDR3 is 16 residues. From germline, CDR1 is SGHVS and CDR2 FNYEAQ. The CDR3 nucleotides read TGTGCCAGCAGCTTACCAACGGGGGCTGGGGCCAACGTCCTGACTTTC. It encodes CASSLPTGAGANVLTF. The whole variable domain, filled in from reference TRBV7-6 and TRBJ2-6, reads GAGVSQSPRYKVTKRGQDVALRCDPISGHVSLYWYRQALGQGPEFLTYFNYEAQQDKSGLPNDRFSAERPEGSISTLTIQRTEQRDSAMYRCASSLPTGAGANVLTFGAGSRLTVL.

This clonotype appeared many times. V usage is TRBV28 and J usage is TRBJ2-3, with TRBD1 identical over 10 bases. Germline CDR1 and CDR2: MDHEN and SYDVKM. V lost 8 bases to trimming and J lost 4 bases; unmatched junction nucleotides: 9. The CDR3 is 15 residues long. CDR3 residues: CASELTGGEADTQYF. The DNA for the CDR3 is TGTGCCAGCGAACTGACAGGGGGCGAGGCAGATACGCAGTATTTT.

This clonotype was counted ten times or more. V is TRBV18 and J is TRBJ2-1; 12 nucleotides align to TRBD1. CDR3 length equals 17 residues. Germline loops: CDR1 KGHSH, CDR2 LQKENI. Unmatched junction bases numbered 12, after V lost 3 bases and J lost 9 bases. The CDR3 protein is CASSPGVPGQGAGEQFF. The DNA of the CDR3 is TGTGCCAGCTCACCGGGGGTCCCGGGACAGGGGGCTGGTGAGCAGTTCTTC.

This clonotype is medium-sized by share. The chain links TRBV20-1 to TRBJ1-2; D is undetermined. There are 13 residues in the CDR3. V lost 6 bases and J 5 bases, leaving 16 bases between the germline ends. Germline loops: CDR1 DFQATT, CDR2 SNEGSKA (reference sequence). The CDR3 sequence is CSARNEGGYGYTF. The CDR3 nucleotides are TGCAGTGCCAGGAATGAGGGAGGTTATGGCTACACCTTC.

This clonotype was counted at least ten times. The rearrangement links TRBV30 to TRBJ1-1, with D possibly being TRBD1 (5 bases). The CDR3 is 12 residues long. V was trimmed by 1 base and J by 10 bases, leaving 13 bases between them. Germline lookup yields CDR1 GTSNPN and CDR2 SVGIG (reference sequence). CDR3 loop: CAWSEHRDGAFF. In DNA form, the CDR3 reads TGTGCCTGGAGTGAACACCGGGACGGAGCTTTCTTT.

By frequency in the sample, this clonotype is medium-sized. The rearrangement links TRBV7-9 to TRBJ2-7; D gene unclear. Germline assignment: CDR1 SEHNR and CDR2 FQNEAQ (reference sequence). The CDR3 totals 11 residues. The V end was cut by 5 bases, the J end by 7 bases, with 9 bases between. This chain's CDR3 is CASSPREEQYF. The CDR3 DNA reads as TGTGCCAGCAGCCCACGCGAGGAGCAGTACTTC.

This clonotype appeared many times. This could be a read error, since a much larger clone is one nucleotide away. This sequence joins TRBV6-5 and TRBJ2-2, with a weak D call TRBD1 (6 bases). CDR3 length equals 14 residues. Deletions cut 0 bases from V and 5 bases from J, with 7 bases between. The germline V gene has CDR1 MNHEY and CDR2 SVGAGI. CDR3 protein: CASSYSQGTGELFF. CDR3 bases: TGTGCCAGCAGTTACTCACAGGGAACCGGGGAGCTGTTTTTT.

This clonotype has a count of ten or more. Written as DNA, the CDR3 is TGTGCCAGCAGCAAACGGGAGGTCGGGCTTTACGAGCAGTACTTC. As protein: CASSKREVGLYEQYF. V gene TRBV21-1 combines with J gene TRBJ2-7; the table's D call of TRBD2 was not tested on the DNA. TRBV21-1 has pseudogene status. The CDR3 runs 15 residues.

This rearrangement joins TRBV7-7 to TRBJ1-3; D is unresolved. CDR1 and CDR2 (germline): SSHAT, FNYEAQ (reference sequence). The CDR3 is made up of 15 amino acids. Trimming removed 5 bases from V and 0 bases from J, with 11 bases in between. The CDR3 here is CASSQGSGSGNTIYF. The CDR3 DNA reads TGTGCCAGCAGCCAAGGGAGCGGCTCTGGAAACACCATATATTTT.

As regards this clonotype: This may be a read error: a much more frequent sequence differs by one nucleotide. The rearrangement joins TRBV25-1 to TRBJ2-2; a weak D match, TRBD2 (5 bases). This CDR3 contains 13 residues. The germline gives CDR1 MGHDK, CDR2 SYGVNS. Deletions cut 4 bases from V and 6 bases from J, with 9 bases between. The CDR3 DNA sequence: TGTGCCAGCAGTGCGGCTAGCTCCGGGGAGCTGTTTTTT. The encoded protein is CASSAASSGELFF.

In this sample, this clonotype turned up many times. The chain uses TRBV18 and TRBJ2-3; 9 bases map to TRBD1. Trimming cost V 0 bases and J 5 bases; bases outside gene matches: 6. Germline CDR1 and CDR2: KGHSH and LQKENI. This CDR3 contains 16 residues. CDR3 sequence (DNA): TGTGCCAGCTCACCACCTTTGGGACAGGGCATAGATACGCAGTATTTT. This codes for CASSPPLGQGIDTQYF.

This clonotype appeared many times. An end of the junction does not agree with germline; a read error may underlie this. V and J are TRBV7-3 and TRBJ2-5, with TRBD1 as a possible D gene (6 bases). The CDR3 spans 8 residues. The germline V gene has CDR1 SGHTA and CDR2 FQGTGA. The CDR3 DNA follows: TGCCAGGGGGAGACCCAGTACTTC. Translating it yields CQGETQYF.

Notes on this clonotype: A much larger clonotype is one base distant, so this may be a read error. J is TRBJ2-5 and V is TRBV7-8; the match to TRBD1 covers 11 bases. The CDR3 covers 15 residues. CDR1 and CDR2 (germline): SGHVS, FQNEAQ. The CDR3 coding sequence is TGTGCCGGCAGCTTGGGGACAGGGGGATGGGAGACCCAGTACTTC. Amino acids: CAGSLGTGGWETQYF.

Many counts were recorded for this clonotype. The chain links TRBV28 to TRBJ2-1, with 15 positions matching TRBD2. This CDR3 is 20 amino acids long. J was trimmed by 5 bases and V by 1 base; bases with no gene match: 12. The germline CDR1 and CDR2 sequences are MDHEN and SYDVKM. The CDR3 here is CASSLSLGLAGGSPNNEQFF. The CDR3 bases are TGTGCCAGCAGTTTATCGCTGGGACTAGCGGGAGGATCTCCTAACAATGAGCAGTTCTTC.

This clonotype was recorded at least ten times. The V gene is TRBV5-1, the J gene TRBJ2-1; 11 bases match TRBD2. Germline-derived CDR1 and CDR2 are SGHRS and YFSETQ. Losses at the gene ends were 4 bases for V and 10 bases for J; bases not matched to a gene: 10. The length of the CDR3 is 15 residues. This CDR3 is CASSMTSGTPGEQFF. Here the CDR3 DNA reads TGCGCCAGCAGCATGACTAGCGGGACCCCGGGGGAGCAGTTCTTC.

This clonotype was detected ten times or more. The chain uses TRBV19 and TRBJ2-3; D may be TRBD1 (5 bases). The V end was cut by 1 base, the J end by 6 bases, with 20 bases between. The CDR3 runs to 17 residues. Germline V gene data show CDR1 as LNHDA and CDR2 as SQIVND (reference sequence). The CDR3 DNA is TGTGCCAGTAGTATAGTATCAGGGAAACCGGCGAAGGATACGCAGTATTTT. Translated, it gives CASSIVSGKPAKDTQYF.

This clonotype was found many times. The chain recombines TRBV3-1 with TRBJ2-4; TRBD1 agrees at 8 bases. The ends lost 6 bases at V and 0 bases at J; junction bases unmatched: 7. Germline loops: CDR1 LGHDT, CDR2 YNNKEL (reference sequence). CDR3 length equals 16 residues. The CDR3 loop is CASRDRGALAKNIQYF. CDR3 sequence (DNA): TGTGCCAGCAGAGACAGGGGAGCTCTAGCCAAAAACATTCAGTACTTC.

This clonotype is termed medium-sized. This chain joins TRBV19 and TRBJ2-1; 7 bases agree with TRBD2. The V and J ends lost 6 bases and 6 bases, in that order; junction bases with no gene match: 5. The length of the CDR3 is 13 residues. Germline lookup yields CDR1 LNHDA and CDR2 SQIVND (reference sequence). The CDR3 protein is CASSFRGGNEQFF. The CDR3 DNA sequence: TGTGCCAGTAGCTTTCGCGGGGGCAATGAGCAGTTCTTC.

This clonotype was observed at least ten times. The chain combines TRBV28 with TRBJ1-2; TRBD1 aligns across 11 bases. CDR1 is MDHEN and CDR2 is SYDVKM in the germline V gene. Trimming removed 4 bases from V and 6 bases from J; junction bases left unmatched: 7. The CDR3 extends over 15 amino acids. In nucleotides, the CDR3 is TGTGCCAGCAGTTCCGGGGACAGGGGGTGGGATGGCTACACCTTC. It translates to CASSSGDRGWDGYTF.

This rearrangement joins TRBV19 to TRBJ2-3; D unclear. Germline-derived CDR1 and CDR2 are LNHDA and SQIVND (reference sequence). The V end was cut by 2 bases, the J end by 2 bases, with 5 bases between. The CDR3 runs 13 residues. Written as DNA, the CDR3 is TGTGCCAGTAGTATACGGACCACAGATACGCAGTATTTT. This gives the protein CASSIRTTDTQYF.

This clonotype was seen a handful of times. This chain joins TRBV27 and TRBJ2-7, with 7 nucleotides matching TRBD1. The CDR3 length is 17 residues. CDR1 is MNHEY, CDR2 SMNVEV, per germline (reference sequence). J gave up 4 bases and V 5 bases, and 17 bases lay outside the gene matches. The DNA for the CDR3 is TGTGCCAGCAGTGCCGCCACCTTCAGACAGGGAATTTACGAGCAGTACTTC. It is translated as CASSAATFRQGIYEQYF.

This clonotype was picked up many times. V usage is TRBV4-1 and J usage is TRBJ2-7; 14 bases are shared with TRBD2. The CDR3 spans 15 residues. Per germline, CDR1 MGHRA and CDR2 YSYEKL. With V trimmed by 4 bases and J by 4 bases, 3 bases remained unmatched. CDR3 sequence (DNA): TGCGCCAGCAGCCCATGGACTAGCGGGAGGTACGAGCAGTACTTC. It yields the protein CASSPWTSGRYEQYF.